The 6 T cell receptor beta chains below come from one sample, sequenced in a study of cytomegalovirus exposure and HLA in healthy donors. Researchers ran the PCR with 60 Vbeta and 13 Jbeta primers. Data came from immunoSEQ multiplex PCR; TCRdb stores just in-frame clones and leaves some out. The data show 95,000 to 110,000 clones, approximately 80% seen once. The specimen was PBMCs. All receptors come from a male donor in good health and CMV-seronegative.

The rearrangement links TRBV11-1 to TRBJ2-7; 14 bases fit TRBD2. The CDR3 contains 16 residues. Losses at the gene ends were 5 bases for V and 4 bases for J; bases not matched to a gene: 7. CDR1 and CDR2 from the germline V gene are SGHAT and FQDESV (reference sequence). This CDR3 reads CASSQLTSGRAYEQYF. The CDR3 region has the DNA TGTGCCAGCAGCCAACTGACTAGCGGGAGGGCGTACGAGCAGTACTTC.

This chain links TRBV18 with TRBJ2-6, with D possibly TRBD1 on 6 matching bases. Trimming pared 0 bases from V and 3 bases from J, leaving 15 bases between. Per germline, CDR1 KGHSH and CDR2 LQKENI. This CDR3 has 18 residues. CDR3 DNA: TGTGCCAGCTCACCACCTTCCTGGGGGCGTAGTGGGGCCAACGTCCTGACTTTC. It translates to CASSPPSWGRSGANVLTF.

The rearrangement joins TRBV10-1 to TRBJ2-3; no clear D gene. Per the germline V gene, CDR1 is WNHNN and CDR2 is SYGVQD (reference sequence). The CDR3 is 11 residues long. V lost 5 bases, J lost 5 bases, and 5 bases lay in between. The CDR3 DNA sequence: TGCGCCAGCAGTAACGGAGATACGCAGTATTTT. Protein: CASSNGDTQYF.

This clone was counted a few times. The chain recombines TRBV6-5 with TRBJ1-1, with D maybe TRBD1 (5 bases). V was cut by 6 bases and J by 4 bases, with 18 bases left in between. The germline V gene has CDR1 MNHEY and CDR2 SVGAGI. The CDR3 consists of 15 residues. CDR3 residues: CASSLGAGLGTEAFF. The DNA of the CDR3 is TGTGCCAGCAGCCTTGGAGCGGGGCTAGGCACTGAAGCTTTCTTT.

The chain carries TRBV7-6 and TRBJ2-7; 8 bases are shared with TRBD1. CDR1 is SGHVS, CDR2 FNYEAQ, per germline. J gave up 1 base and V 1 base, and 3 bases lay outside the gene matches. This CDR3 region has 15 residues. The CDR3 is CASSLGQGPSYEQYF. The CDR3 DNA reads TGTGCCAGCAGCTTAGGACAGGGGCCGTCCTACGAGCAGTACTTC.

This clone was counted a single time. The chain links TRBV27 to TRBJ2-1; D is possibly TRBD2 (6 bases). Trimming removed 7 bases at V and 0 bases at J, with 7 bases between. Per the germline V gene, CDR1 is MNHEY and CDR2 is SMNVEV (reference sequence). CDR3 length equals 13 residues. CDR3 loop: CASIGSSYNEQFF. In DNA form, the CDR3 reads TGTGCCAGCATCGGGAGCTCCTACAATGAGCAGTTCTTC.